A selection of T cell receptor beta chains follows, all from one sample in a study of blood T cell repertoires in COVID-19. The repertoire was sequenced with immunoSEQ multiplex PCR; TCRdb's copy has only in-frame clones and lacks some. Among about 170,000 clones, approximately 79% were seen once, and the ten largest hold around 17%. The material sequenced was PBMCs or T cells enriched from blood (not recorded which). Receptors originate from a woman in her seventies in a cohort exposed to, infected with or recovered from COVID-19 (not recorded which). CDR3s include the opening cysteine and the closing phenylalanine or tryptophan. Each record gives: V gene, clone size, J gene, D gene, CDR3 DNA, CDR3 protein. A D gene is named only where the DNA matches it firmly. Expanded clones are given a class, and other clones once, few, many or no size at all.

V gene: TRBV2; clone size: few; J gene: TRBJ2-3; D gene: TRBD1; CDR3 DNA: TGTGCCAGCAGTTTGGACAGGGGACCCACAGATACGCAGTATTTT; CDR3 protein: CASSLDRGPTDTQYF
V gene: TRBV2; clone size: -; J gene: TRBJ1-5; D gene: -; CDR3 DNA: TGTGCCAGCAGTGACGAAGGGGCAGGGCAGCCCCAGCATTTT; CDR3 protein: CASSDEGAGQPQHF
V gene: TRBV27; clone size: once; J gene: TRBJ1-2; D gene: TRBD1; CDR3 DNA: TGTGCCAGCAGTTTAAATCCGGACAGGGGTGCCTATGGCTACACCTTC; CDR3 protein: CASSLNPDRGAYGYTF
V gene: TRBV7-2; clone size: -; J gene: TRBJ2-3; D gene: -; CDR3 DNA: TGTGCCAGCAGCCCTACAGATACGCAGTATTTT; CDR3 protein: CASSPTDTQYF
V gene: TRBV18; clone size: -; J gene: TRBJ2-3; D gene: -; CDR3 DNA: TGTGCCAGCTCATGGACGGGGAAGGGCACAGATACGCAGTATTTT; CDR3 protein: CASSWTGKGTDTQYF
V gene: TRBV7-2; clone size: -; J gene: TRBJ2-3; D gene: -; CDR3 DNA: TGTGCCAGCAGCTATACGACAGGACTTTTCACAGATACGCAGTATTTT; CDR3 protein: CASSYTTGLFTDTQYF
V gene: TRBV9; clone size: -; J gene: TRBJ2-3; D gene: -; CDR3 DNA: TGTGCCAGCAGCCTCCGGGTAGTGGATACGCAGTATTTT; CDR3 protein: CASSLRVVDTQYF
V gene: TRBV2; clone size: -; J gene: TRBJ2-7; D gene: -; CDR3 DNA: TGTGCCAGCGGACGGGAACTAGGAGCCTACGAGCAGTACTTC; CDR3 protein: CASGRELGAYEQYF
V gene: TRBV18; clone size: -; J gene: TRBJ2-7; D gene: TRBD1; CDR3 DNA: TGTGCCAGCTCACCACCGAACCCCGGACAGGGGGCGTACGAGCAGTACTTC; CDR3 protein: CASSPPNPGQGAYEQYF
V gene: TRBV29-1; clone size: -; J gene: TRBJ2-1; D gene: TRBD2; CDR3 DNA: TGCAGCGTCCACAGCCCGGGACTAGCGGGAGAAGGGGAGTTCTTC; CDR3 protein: CSVHSPGLAGEGEFF
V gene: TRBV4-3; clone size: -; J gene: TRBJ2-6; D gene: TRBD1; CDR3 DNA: TGCGCCAGCAGCCAAAGGGGGACAGGTCAGGCTGGGGCCAACGTCCTGACTTTC; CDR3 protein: CASSQRGTGQAGANVLTF
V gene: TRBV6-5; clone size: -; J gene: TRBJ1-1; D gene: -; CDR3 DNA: TGTGCCAGCAGCTTTATACAGGGAAACACTGAAGCTTTCTTT; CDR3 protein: CASSFIQGNTEAFF
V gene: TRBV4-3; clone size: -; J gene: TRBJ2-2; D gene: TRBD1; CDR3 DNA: TGCGCCAGCAGCCACGGACTCAGTAGCGACAGGGCCGGGGAGCTGTTTTTT; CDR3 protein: CASSHGLSSDRAGELFF
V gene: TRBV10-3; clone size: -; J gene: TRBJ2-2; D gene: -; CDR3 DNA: TGTGCCATCAGCGAGGGGTACAGGGAATCGAACACCGGGGAGCTGTTTTTT; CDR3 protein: CAISEGYRESNTGELFF
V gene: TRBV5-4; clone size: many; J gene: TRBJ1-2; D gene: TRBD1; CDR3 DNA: TGTGCCAGCAGCTTGTCAGCCAGGGGGCGAGGCTACACCTTC; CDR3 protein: CASSLSARGRGYTF
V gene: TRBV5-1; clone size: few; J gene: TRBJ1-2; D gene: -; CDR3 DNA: TGCGCCAGCAGCCTGGGGGTGGGCACTAACTATGGCTACACCTTC; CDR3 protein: CASSLGVGTNYGYTF
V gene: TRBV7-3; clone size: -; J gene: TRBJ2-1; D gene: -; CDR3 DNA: TGTGCCAGCAGCCCCCCCGGGACAAAAAAAGAAAATGAGCAGTTCTTC; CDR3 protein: CASSPPGTKKENEQFF
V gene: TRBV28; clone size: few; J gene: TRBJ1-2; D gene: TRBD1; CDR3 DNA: TGTGCCAGCAGTTTGCCAGACAGGGGTGGCTACACCTTC; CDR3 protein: CASSLPDRGGYTF
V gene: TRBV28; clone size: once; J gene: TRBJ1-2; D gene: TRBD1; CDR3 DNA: TGTGCCAGCAGTCCCCCCGGGGTCTGGGACAGAGGCTACACCTTC; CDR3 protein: CASSPPGVWDRGYTF
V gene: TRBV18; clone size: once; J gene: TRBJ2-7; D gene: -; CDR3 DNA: TGTGCCAGCTCACCGCAACAGTACGAGCAGTACTTC; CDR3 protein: CASSPQQYEQYF
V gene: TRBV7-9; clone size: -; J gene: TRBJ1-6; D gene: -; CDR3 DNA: TGTGCCAGCAGCTTAAATGACAGAACAAATTCACCCCTCCACTTT; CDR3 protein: CASSLNDRTNSPLHF
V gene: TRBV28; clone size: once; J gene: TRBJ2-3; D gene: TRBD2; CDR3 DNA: TGTGCCAGCACCCCCGGGGGGGGCGATACGCAGTATTTT; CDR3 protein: CASTPGGGDTQYF
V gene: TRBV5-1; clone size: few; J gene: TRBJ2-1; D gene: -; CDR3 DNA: TGCGCCAGCAGCTTGGTTGCGCCTGAACTGTTCTTC; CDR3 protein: CASSLVAPELFF
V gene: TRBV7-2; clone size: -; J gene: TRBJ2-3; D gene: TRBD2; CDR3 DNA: TGTGCCAGCAGTTTACAAGCGGGAGGCACAGATACGCAGTATTTT; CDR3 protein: CASSLQAGGTDTQYF
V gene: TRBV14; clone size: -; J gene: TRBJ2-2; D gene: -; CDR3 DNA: TGTGCCAGCAGTCCGGCCGGGGGCGGGGAGCTGTTTTTT; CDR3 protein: CASSPAGGGELFF
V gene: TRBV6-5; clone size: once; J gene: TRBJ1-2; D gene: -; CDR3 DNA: TGTGCCAGCAGTTACTCGGGGGGGGGCTACACCTTC; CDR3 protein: CASSYSGGGYTF
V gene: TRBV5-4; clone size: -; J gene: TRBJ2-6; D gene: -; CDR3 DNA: TGTGCCAGCAGCTACTTTTCGGGGGCCAACGTCCTGACTTTC; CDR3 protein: CASSYFSGANVLTF
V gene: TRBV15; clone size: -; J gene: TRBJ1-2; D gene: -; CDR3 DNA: TGTGCCACCAGCAGAGATGGGGGCGGAAGTGGGGGCTACACCTTC; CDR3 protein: CATSRDGGGSGGYTF
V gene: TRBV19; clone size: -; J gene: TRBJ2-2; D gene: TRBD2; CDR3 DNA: TGTGCCAGTAGTACCACGGGGACTAGCATCGGGGAGCTGTTTTTT; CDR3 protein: CASSTTGTSIGELFF
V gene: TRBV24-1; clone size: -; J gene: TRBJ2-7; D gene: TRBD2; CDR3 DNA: TGTGCCACCAGTGTTTTAGCGGGAGGCTCCTACGAGCAGTACTTC; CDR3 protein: CATSVLAGGSYEQYF
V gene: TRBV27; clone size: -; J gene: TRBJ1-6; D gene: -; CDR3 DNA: TGTGCCAGCAGTTTTGGGCGGGATTCACCCCTCCACTTT; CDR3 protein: CASSFGRDSPLHF
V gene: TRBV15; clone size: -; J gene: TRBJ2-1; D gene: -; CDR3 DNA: TGTGCCACCAGCAGAGATAAAGGGAGCTACAATGAGCAGTTCTTC; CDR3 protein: CATSRDKGSYNEQFF
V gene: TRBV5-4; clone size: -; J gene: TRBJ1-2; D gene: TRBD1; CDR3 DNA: TGTGCCAGCAGCACACAGGGGGTCCACTATGGCTACACCTTC; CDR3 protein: CASSTQGVHYGYTF
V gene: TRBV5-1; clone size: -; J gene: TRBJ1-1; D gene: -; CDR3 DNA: TGCGCCAGCAGCGTCTCAGGGATTACTGAAGCTTTCTTT; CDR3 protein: CASSVSGITEAFF
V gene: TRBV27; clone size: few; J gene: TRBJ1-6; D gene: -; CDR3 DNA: TGTGCCAGCAGTCTACAGGGTGAGAATTCACCCCTCCACTTT; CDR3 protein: CASSLQGENSPLHF
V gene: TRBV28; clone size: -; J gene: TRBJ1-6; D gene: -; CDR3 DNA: TGTGCCAGCAGTTTGTACGGGTTTTATAATTCACCCCTCCACTTT; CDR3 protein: CASSLYGFYNSPLHF
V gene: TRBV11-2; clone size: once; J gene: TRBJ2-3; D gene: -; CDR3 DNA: TGTGCCAGCAGCTTAGATCGGGGAGACACAGATACGCAGTATTTT; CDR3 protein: CASSLDRGDTDTQYF
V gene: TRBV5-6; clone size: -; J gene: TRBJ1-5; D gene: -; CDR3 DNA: TGTGCCAGCAGCTTGGGCCACAGGGTTAGACAGCCCCAGCATTTT; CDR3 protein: CASSLGHRVRQPQHF
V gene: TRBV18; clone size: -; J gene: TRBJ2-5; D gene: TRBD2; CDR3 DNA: TGTGCCAGCTCACCACAACCCGGGACTAGCGGGAGTTTGCGAGAGACCCAGTACTTC; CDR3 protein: CASSPQPGTSGSLRETQYF
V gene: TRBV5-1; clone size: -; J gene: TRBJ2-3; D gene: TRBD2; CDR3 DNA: TGCGCCAGCAGCTTGCTGGGACTAGCGGGGGGGGATACGCAGTATTTT; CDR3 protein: CASSLLGLAGGDTQYF
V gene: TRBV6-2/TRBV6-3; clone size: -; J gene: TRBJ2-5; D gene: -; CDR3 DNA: TGTGCCAGCAGTTACGATGCGGGCCGAGAGACCCAGTACTTC; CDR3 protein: CASSYDAGRETQYF
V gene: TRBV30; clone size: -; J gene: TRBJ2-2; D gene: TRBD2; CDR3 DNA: TGTGCCTGGAGGACTAGCGCGAACACCGGGGAGCTGTTTTTT; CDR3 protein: CAWRTSANTGELFF
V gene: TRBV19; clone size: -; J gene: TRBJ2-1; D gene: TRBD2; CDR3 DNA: TGTGCCAGTCATTCCGCGGGAGCTCGAGGATACAATAGTGAGCAGTTCTTC; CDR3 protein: CASHSAGARGYNSEQFF
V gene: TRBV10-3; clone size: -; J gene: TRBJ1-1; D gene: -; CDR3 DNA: TGTGCCATCAGTGAAGGGGGTATGAACACTGAAGCTTTCTTT; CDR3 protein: CAISEGGMNTEAFF
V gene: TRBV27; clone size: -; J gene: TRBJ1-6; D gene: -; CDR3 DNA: TGTGCCAGCAGCCCCGGGACCTATAATTCACCCCTCCACTTT; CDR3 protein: CASSPGTYNSPLHF
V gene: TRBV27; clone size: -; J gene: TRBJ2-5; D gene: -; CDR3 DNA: TGTGCCAGCAGTTTATCAGCGGGCCGCCAAGAGACCCAGTACTTC; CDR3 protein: CASSLSAGRQETQYF